This T cell receptor beta chain was sequenced during a study of cytomegalovirus exposure and HLA in healthy donors. It was with 60 Vbeta and 13 Jbeta primers that the PCR ran. Only in-frame clones appear in the TCRdb table, and some are missing; sequencing was by immunoSEQ multiplex PCR. The repertoire holds some 150,000 clones, about three quarters seen once, with 2.5% to 3% in the top ten. CDR3 length equals 14 residues. In germline, CDR1 is MGHRA, CDR2 YSYEKL. Trimming stripped 3 bases from V and 3 bases from J, with 9 bases between. As regards this clone: Antigen: not known.

Study results and caveats: A later analysis showed TCR association rates differing by HLA locus, peaking at DRB1 and lowest at HLA-C. In a later analysis, HLA-associated TCR beta chains were more clonally expanded than equally common others. TCR beta V- and J-gene trimming, according to a later analysis, was linked to a missense DCLRE1C variant.

The material sequenced was PBMCs. The genes are TRBV4-1 and TRBJ2-1; the D gene is possibly TRBD2 (5 bases). The origin of this receptor is a woman aged 30 to 39 in good health and CMV-seronegative. In DNA, the CDR3 is TGCGCCAGCAGCCACCCCGGACTCTACAATGAGCAGTTCTTC. As protein: CASSHPGLYNEQFF.